Below, one TCR beta chain is given with its context. No antigen is known for it. This specimen comes from a study of T cells in Graves' hyperthyroidism and ophthalmopathy. Study-wide background: It was at initial diagnosis, before any treatment, that peripheral blood was collected. Findings of the study overall: Expanded thyroid clonotypes (above 0.001) were mostly also found in blood.

Trimming removed 1 base from V and 6 bases from J, with 12 bases in between. CDR3 length equals 15 residues. Germline-derived CDR1 and CDR2 are MDHEN and SYDVKM. Template material for amplifying TCR beta CDR3 regions consisted of RNA transcripts. Using the HTBI primer set, a first-round RT-PCR was run on the TCR CDR3. MiXCR, run by TCRdb on the multiplex PCR reads, gives a single entry per CDR3 protein. The sample comprises 250,000 to 300,000 distinct CDR3 sequences, roughly 19% of which are singletons, and roughly 39% rests with the top ten. The sequence came from a man over 45 with Graves' ophthalmopathy. V is TRBV28 and J is TRBJ2-2; D may be TRBD1 or TRBD2 (5 bases each). Sequenced: blood. The CDR3 region has the DNA TGTGCCAGCAGTTTATCCGGGGACGTCTCCGGGGAGCTGTTTTTT. Translating gives CASSLSGDVSGELFF.